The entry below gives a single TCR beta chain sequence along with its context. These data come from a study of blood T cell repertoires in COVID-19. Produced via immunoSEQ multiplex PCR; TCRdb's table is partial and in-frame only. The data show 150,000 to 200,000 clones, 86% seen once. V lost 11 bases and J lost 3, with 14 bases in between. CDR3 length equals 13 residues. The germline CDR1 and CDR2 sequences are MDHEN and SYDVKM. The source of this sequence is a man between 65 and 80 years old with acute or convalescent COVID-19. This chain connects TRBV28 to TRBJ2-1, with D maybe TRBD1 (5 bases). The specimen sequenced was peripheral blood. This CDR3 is CARRWGRYNEQFF. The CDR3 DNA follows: TGTGCCCGTCGCTGGGGCCGCTACAATGAGCAGTTCTTC.